Listed below are T cell receptor beta chains from one sample, sequenced in a study of cytomegalovirus exposure and HLA in healthy donors. Clones were sequenced by immunoSEQ multiplex PCR, and TCRdb holds only the in-frame ones, with some missing. The sample shows roughly 200,000 clones, about two thirds of them seen only once. The sample taken for sequencing was PBMCs. These receptors came from a man aged 40-50 years in good health and CMV-seropositive. Each CDR3 is given with its conserved first and last residue. The D gene is left open where the match is weak. The listing skips clone size in some rows; elsewhere it reads once, few, many or a size class.

d_call: .; j_call: TRBJ1-1; clone_size: few; v_call: TRBV19; cdr3_aa: CASKATGEGGAFF; cdr3_nt: TGTGCCAGTAAGGCGACAGGCGAGGGTGGAGCTTTCTTT
d_call: TRBD2; j_call: TRBJ2-7; clone_size: few; v_call: TRBV2; cdr3_aa: CASSVKPTSAHYEQYF; cdr3_nt: TGTGCCAGCAGTGTTAAACCAACTAGCGCGCACTACGAGCAGTACTTC
d_call: TRBD1; j_call: TRBJ1-5; clone_size: once; v_call: TRBV7-9; cdr3_aa: CASSETGGGQPQHF; cdr3_nt: TGTGCCAGCAGCGAGACAGGGGGAGGCCAGCCCCAGCATTTT
d_call: .; j_call: TRBJ2-7; clone_size: .; v_call: TRBV10-2; cdr3_aa: CASSEPLNYEQYF; cdr3_nt: TGCGCCAGCAGTGAGCCTTTAAACTACGAGCAGTACTTC
d_call: .; j_call: TRBJ2-7; clone_size: .; v_call: TRBV6-1; cdr3_aa: CASSGQTYEQYF; cdr3_nt: TGTGCCAGCAGTGGACAGACCTACGAGCAGTACTTC
d_call: TRBD2; j_call: TRBJ2-1; clone_size: .; v_call: TRBV28; cdr3_aa: CASSLRLAWGNEQFF; cdr3_nt: TGTGCCAGCAGTCTCAGACTAGCATGGGGTAATGAGCAGTTCTTC
d_call: .; j_call: TRBJ2-7; clone_size: .; v_call: TRBV6-5; cdr3_aa: CASSRQGVYQYF; cdr3_nt: TGTGCCAGCAGTAGACAAGGGGTGTATCAGTACTTC
d_call: .; j_call: TRBJ2-3; clone_size: .; v_call: TRBV9; cdr3_aa: CASSVSPFSTQYF; cdr3_nt: TGTGCCAGCAGCGTAAGCCCCTTTAGTACGCAGTATTTT
d_call: .; j_call: TRBJ2-5; clone_size: few; v_call: TRBV5-1; cdr3_aa: CASSLADNVMQTQYF; cdr3_nt: TGCGCCAGCAGCTTGGCGGACAACGTTATGCAGACCCAGTACTTC
d_call: .; j_call: TRBJ2-3; clone_size: .; v_call: TRBV28; cdr3_aa: CASRYNTDTQYF; cdr3_nt: TGTGCCAGCAGATATAACACAGATACGCAGTATTTT
d_call: .; j_call: TRBJ1-2; clone_size: .; v_call: TRBV7-3; cdr3_aa: CASSPPGGTSNYGYTF; cdr3_nt: TGTGCCAGCAGCCCCCCGGGAGGGACTTCTAACTATGGCTACACCTTC
d_call: .; j_call: TRBJ1-1; clone_size: .; v_call: TRBV6-1; cdr3_aa: CATTEGASEAFF; cdr3_nt: TGTGCCACCACGGAGGGAGCATCTGAAGCTTTCTTT
d_call: .; j_call: TRBJ1-2; clone_size: .; v_call: TRBV7-9; cdr3_aa: CASSPEGSVLCGYTF; cdr3_nt: TGTGCCAGCAGCCCCGAGGGTTCCGTCCTCTGCGGCTACACCTTC
d_call: .; j_call: TRBJ1-2; clone_size: .; v_call: TRBV7-2; cdr3_aa: CASSFAQGNYGYTF; cdr3_nt: TGTGCCAGCAGCTTTGCCCAGGGGAACTATGGCTACACCTTC
d_call: .; j_call: TRBJ1-2; clone_size: .; v_call: TRBV28; cdr3_aa: CASSTRWYGYTF; cdr3_nt: TGTGCCAGCAGCACGAGGTGGTATGGCTACACCTTC
d_call: TRBD2; j_call: TRBJ2-3; clone_size: .; v_call: TRBV5-1; cdr3_aa: CASSLRPSGSTDTQYF; cdr3_nt: TGCGCCAGCAGCTTGCGGCCTAGCGGAAGCACAGATACGCAGTATTTT
d_call: TRBD2; j_call: TRBJ2-3; clone_size: .; v_call: TRBV7-2; cdr3_aa: CASSVASGGLPTDTQYF; cdr3_nt: TGTGCCAGCAGCGTGGCTAGCGGGGGCCTACCGACAGATACGCAGTATTTT
d_call: .; j_call: TRBJ2-2; clone_size: .; v_call: TRBV29-1; cdr3_aa: CSVSRGWGTGELFF; cdr3_nt: TGCAGCGTGTCCAGGGGATGGGGCACCGGGGAGCTGTTTTTT
d_call: .; j_call: TRBJ2-3; clone_size: .; v_call: TRBV7-9; cdr3_aa: CASSLGLQTQYF; cdr3_nt: TGTGCCAGCAGCTTAGGGCTCCAGACGCAGTATTTT
d_call: .; j_call: TRBJ1-2; clone_size: few; v_call: TRBV11-3; cdr3_aa: CASSLPGYYGYTF; cdr3_nt: TGTGCCAGCAGCTTACCAGGGTACTATGGCTACACCTTC
d_call: TRBD2; j_call: TRBJ2-1; clone_size: once; v_call: TRBV2; cdr3_aa: CASSEVPSGRGEQFF; cdr3_nt: TGTGCCAGCAGTGAAGTACCTAGCGGTAGGGGTGAGCAGTTCTTC
d_call: .; j_call: TRBJ2-2; clone_size: once; v_call: TRBV6-5; cdr3_aa: CASSTGWTGELFF; cdr3_nt: TGTGCCAGCAGTACAGGGTGGACCGGGGAGCTGTTTTTT
d_call: .; j_call: TRBJ2-2; clone_size: .; v_call: TRBV29-1; cdr3_aa: CSVEGHGQNTGELFF; cdr3_nt: TGCAGCGTTGAAGGTCACGGACAAAACACCGGGGAGCTGTTTTTT
d_call: .; j_call: TRBJ1-2; clone_size: .; v_call: TRBV25-1; cdr3_aa: CASSESGYGYTF; cdr3_nt: TGTGCCAGCAGTGAATCGGGTTATGGCTACACCTTC
d_call: TRBD2; j_call: TRBJ2-3; clone_size: .; v_call: TRBV5-1; cdr3_aa: CASSLVAGLALDTQYF; cdr3_nt: TGCGCCAGCAGCTTGGTGGCGGGACTAGCCCTCGATACGCAGTATTTT
d_call: .; j_call: TRBJ1-3; clone_size: .; v_call: TRBV5-1; cdr3_aa: CASSLSFSGNTIYF; cdr3_nt: TGCGCCAGCAGCTTGTCGTTCTCTGGAAACACCATATATTTT
d_call: .; j_call: TRBJ1-1; clone_size: few; v_call: TRBV4-1; cdr3_aa: CASSPPSQGTEAFF; cdr3_nt: TGCGCCAGCAGCCCGCCCTCGCAGGGGACTGAAGCTTTCTTT
d_call: .; j_call: TRBJ2-5; clone_size: .; v_call: TRBV21-1; cdr3_aa: CASSKRPGTRERETQYF; cdr3_nt: TGTGCCAGCAGCAAACGGCCCGGGACAAGGGAGAGGGAGACCCAGTACTTC
d_call: .; j_call: TRBJ1-3; clone_size: .; v_call: TRBV28; cdr3_aa: CASRLSLGQSSGNTIYF; cdr3_nt: TGTGCCAGCAGGTTGTCTCTCGGACAGAGCTCTGGAAACACCATATATTTT
d_call: .; j_call: TRBJ1-1; clone_size: .; v_call: TRBV6-5; cdr3_aa: CASSPRWNTEAFF; cdr3_nt: TGTGCCAGCAGTCCGCGATGGAACACTGAAGCTTTCTTT
d_call: TRBD1; j_call: TRBJ2-4; clone_size: .; v_call: TRBV5-4; cdr3_aa: CASSFGQGGLAKNIQYF; cdr3_nt: TGTGCCAGCAGCTTCGGACAGGGGGGGTTAGCCAAAAACATTCAGTACTTC
d_call: TRBD1; j_call: TRBJ2-2; clone_size: .; v_call: TRBV5-4; cdr3_aa: CASSWTGTVDTGELFF; cdr3_nt: TGTGCCAGCAGCTGGACCGGGACAGTGGACACCGGGGAGCTGTTTTTT
d_call: .; j_call: TRBJ1-6; clone_size: .; v_call: TRBV6-6; cdr3_aa: CASSEPQGQNSPLHF; cdr3_nt: TGTGCCAGCAGTGAGCCGCAGGGTCAGAATTCACCCCTCCACTTT
d_call: .; j_call: TRBJ2-1; clone_size: few; v_call: TRBV2; cdr3_aa: CASSNSGIFNEQFF; cdr3_nt: TGTGCCAGCAGTAATTCGGGGATTTTCAATGAGCAGTTCTTC
d_call: .; j_call: TRBJ1-2; clone_size: .; v_call: TRBV9; cdr3_aa: CASSVASLGGYTF; cdr3_nt: TGTGCCAGCAGCGTAGCCTCTCTCGGGGGCTACACCTTC
d_call: .; j_call: TRBJ1-1; clone_size: .; v_call: TRBV11-2; cdr3_aa: CASSLVTVLNTEAFF; cdr3_nt: TGTGCCAGCAGCTTAGTCACGGTATTGAACACTGAAGCTTTCTTT
d_call: TRBD1; j_call: TRBJ2-7; clone_size: .; v_call: TRBV11-1; cdr3_aa: CASSSKGTESYEQYF; cdr3_nt: TGTGCCAGCAGCTCGAAGGGGACAGAATCTTACGAGCAGTACTTC
d_call: .; j_call: TRBJ1-3; clone_size: .; v_call: TRBV12-5; cdr3_aa: CASGLGMPGGNTIYF; cdr3_nt: TGTGCTAGTGGTTTGGGGATGCCGGGTGGAAACACCATATATTTT
d_call: .; j_call: TRBJ2-7; clone_size: few; v_call: TRBV29-1; cdr3_aa: CSVDRAARGEQYF; cdr3_nt: TGCAGCGTTGATAGGGCGGCTCGGGGGGAGCAGTACTTC
d_call: TRBD2; j_call: TRBJ2-7; clone_size: .; v_call: TRBV5-4; cdr3_aa: CASSLESSGGNYEQYF; cdr3_nt: TGTGCCAGCAGCTTGGAATCTAGCGGGGGAAACTACGAGCAGTACTTC
d_call: .; j_call: TRBJ2-7; clone_size: .; v_call: TRBV27; cdr3_aa: CASSLVHRSYEQYF; cdr3_nt: TGTGCCAGCAGTTTAGTTCACAGATCCTACGAGCAGTACTTC
d_call: TRBD1; j_call: TRBJ2-5; clone_size: .; v_call: TRBV10-1; cdr3_aa: CASSDTGTGDQETQYF; cdr3_nt: TGCGCCAGCAGTGATACCGGGACAGGGGACCAAGAGACCCAGTACTTC
d_call: TRBD1; j_call: TRBJ2-2; clone_size: few; v_call: TRBV5-1; cdr3_aa: CASSLNRGGGELFF; cdr3_nt: TGCGCCAGCAGCTTAAACAGGGGTGGCGGGGAGCTGTTTTTT
d_call: .; j_call: TRBJ1-3; clone_size: .; v_call: TRBV6-1; cdr3_aa: CASSGGHAGNTIYF; cdr3_nt: TGTGCCAGCAGTGGGGGACACGCTGGAAACACCATATATTTT
d_call: .; j_call: TRBJ2-5; clone_size: once; v_call: TRBV7-3; cdr3_aa: CASSLEGRGGQETQYF; cdr3_nt: TGTGCCAGCAGCTTAGAGGGCAGGGGTGGACAAGAGACCCAGTACTTC
d_call: .; j_call: TRBJ1-1; clone_size: .; v_call: TRBV15; cdr3_aa: CATSPLGINTEAFF; cdr3_nt: TGTGCCACCAGCCCCCTGGGCATAAACACTGAAGCTTTCTTT
d_call: .; j_call: TRBJ2-3; clone_size: .; v_call: TRBV7-2; cdr3_aa: CASSLGLQGRDTQYF; cdr3_nt: TGTGCCAGCAGCTTAGGGCTTCAGGGTCGGGATACGCAGTATTTT
d_call: TRBD1; j_call: TRBJ2-7; clone_size: .; v_call: TRBV5-1; cdr3_aa: CASSLPVGTERYEQYF; cdr3_nt: TGCGCCAGCAGCCTCCCCGTGGGGACAGAGAGATACGAGCAGTACTTC
d_call: TRBD2; j_call: TRBJ2-3; clone_size: .; v_call: TRBV15; cdr3_aa: CATSRVSGGRGTDTQYF; cdr3_nt: TGTGCCACCAGCAGAGTTAGCGGGGGGAGGGGCACAGATACGCAGTATTTT
d_call: .; j_call: TRBJ2-2; clone_size: .; v_call: TRBV7-3; cdr3_aa: CASSPRATGNTGELFF; cdr3_nt: TGTGCCAGCAGCCCCCGGGCCACAGGGAACACCGGGGAGCTGTTTTTT
d_call: TRBD1; j_call: TRBJ1-1; clone_size: .; v_call: TRBV6-6; cdr3_aa: CATSRDRAHF; cdr3_nt: TGTGCCACCTCCCGGGACAGGGCCCACTTT
d_call: TRBD1; j_call: TRBJ2-6; clone_size: .; v_call: TRBV6-1; cdr3_aa: CASSEKGQARRNGANVLTF; cdr3_nt: TGTGCCAGCAGTGAAAAGGGACAGGCGCGGAGAAATGGGGCCAACGTCCTGACTTTC
d_call: .; j_call: TRBJ1-6; clone_size: .; v_call: TRBV10-3; cdr3_aa: CAISAPVYNSPLHF; cdr3_nt: TGTGCCATCAGTGCCCCAGTTTATAATTCACCCCTCCACTTT
d_call: .; j_call: TRBJ2-2; clone_size: .; v_call: TRBV2; cdr3_aa: CASSEQDTGELFF; cdr3_nt: TGTGCCAGCAGTGAACAGGACACCGGGGAGCTGTTTTTT